These 28 T cell receptor beta chains share one sample of origin, sequenced in a study of T cells in narcolepsy. Profiling relied on immunoSEQ multiplex PCR, and the TCRdb table lists in-frame clones only, not all of them. The sample includes about 35,000 clones, approximately 84% of them seen just once. Sequencing used memory (CD45RA-) CD4+ T cells from blood. The receptor source for this set is a human donor in good health.

V is TRBV6-1 and J is TRBJ2-6; D may correspond to TRBD1 or TRBD2 (5 bases each). V was clipped by 2 bases and J by 13 bases, with 21 bases between them. The CDR3 loop spans 16 amino acids. Per the germline V gene, CDR1 is MNHNS and CDR2 is SASEGT. The CDR3 loop reads CASSEWETAISQVLTF. CDR3 in DNA: TGTGCCAGCAGTGAATGGGAGACAGCCATAAGTCAAGTCCTGACTTTC.

J is TRBJ2-6 and V is TRBV6-5; D not certain. The CDR3 is made up of 14 amino acids. Germline values: CDR1 MNHEY, CDR2 SVGAGI. V was trimmed by 7 bases and J by 4 bases, leaving 11 bases between them. The CDR3 region is CASTIRVGANVLTF. The CDR3 DNA sequence: TGTGCCAGCACCATACGAGTCGGGGCCAACGTCCTGACTTTC.

The chain recombines TRBV10-1 with TRBJ2-7; 7 bases align to TRBD2. The V gene end was trimmed by 4 bases and the J gene end by 3 bases; junction bases not matched to a gene: 3. CDR3 length: 13 residues. CDR1 WNHNN and CDR2 SYGVQD come from the germline V gene (reference sequence). The CDR3 DNA follows: TGCGCCAGCAGTGTAGCTAGCGGCTACGAGCAGTACTTC. Protein: CASSVASGYEQYF.

The table lists this clone with a few counts. The V and J genes are TRBV18 and TRBJ1-5; a weak D match, TRBD1 (5 bases). Germline values: CDR1 KGHSH, CDR2 LQKENI. CDR3 size: 14 residues. With 6 bases removed from V and 7 bases from J, the gap between germline ends came to 16 bases. The CDR3 nucleotides read TGTGCCAGCTCCTCAGACAGCTTAGGGCAGCCCCAGCATTTT. It specifies CASSSDSLGQPQHF. The full variable domain, with the rest looked up from reference TRBV18 and TRBJ1-5, is NAGVMQNPRHLVRRRGQEARLRCSPMKGHSHVYWYRQLPEEGLKFMVYLQKENIIDESGMPKERFSAEFPKEGPSILRIQQVVRGDSAAYFCASSSDSLGQPQHFGDGTRLSIL.

Points on this clone: The CDR3 carries no conserved terminal phenylalanine or tryptophan, so it likely arises from a read error. Because the CDR3's place on the DNA is in doubt, the DNA is left out and the CDR3 is given as listed by TCRdb. The chain employs TRBV5-8 and TRBJ1-1. Germline CDR1 SGHTS, CDR2 YDEGEE. Both ends counted, the CDR3 spans 11 residues. The CDR3 loop reads CASSLRVQAEV.

The chain uses TRBV7-6 and TRBJ2-1, with no clear D. The CDR3 totals 11 residues. Germline CDR1 reads SGHVS; CDR2 reads FNYEAQ. V lost 8 bases, J lost 4 bases, and 6 bases lay in between. This CDR3 reads CASVAYNEQFF. CDR3 coding DNA: TGTGCCAGCGTCGCGTACAATGAGCAGTTCTTC.

This clone was seen only once. The chain carries TRBV5-1 and TRBJ1-2, with D possibly TRBD1 on 5 matching bases. The CDR3 runs 13 residues. Deletions cut 0 bases from V and 3 bases from J, with 6 bases between. CDR1 SGHRS and CDR2 YFSETQ come from the germline V gene. The CDR3 spells CASSLGDYYGYTF. Written as DNA, the CDR3 is TGCGCCAGCAGCTTGGGGGACTACTATGGCTACACCTTC.

The chain is built from TRBV9 and TRBJ1-1; D unclear. CDR3 length: 13 residues. From germline, CDR1 is SGDLS and CDR2 YYNGEE. Trimming stripped 3 bases from V and 5 bases from J, with 11 bases between. Here the CDR3 DNA reads TGTGCCAGCAGCGCTCAGACGAAAACTGAAGCTTTCTTT. It codes for CASSAQTKTEAFF.

This chain links TRBV7-3 with TRBJ2-3; D possibly corresponds to TRBD2 (7 bases). The CDR3 length is 15 residues. V shed 5 bases and J shed 3 bases, with 15 bases lying between them. Germline loops: CDR1 SGHTA, CDR2 FQGTGA. The DNA of the CDR3 is TGTGCCAGCAGCCCCGGGGGGCCTAGAACAGATACGCAGTATTTT. It yields the protein CASSPGGPRTDTQYF.

The CDR3 spells CASSPTHSYEQYF. The CDR3 DNA reads as TGTGCCAGCTCACCAACCCACTCCTACGAGCAGTACTTC. The chain links TRBV18 to TRBJ2-7, with D unclear. The CDR3 has 13 amino acids. The germline V gene has CDR1 KGHSH and CDR2 LQKENI. Trimming pared 2 bases from V and 0 bases from J, leaving 5 bases between.

A few counts support this clone. At one boundary the junction diverges from the germline segment, which might be a read error. The V call is TRBV7-2, the J call TRBJ1-3; no clear D gene. Germline V gene lookup returns CDR1 SGHTA and CDR2 FQGNSA. This CDR3 region has 13 residues. The CDR3 sequence: CASSLGTASLWHF. CDR3 coding DNA: TGTGCCAGCAGCTTAGGGACGGCCTCTCTGTGGCATTTT.

This clone has only one observation. The V and J genes are TRBV4-2 and TRBJ2-5; 10 bases match TRBD2. Trimming at V came to 0 bases and at J to 3 bases, leaving 7 bases not matched to a gene. CDR1 is LGHNA and CDR2 is YNFKEQ in the germline V gene. The CDR3 length is 17 residues. In nucleotides, the CDR3 is TGTGCCAGCAGCCAAGAGGGAGCGGGGGGGCCTGAAGAGACCCAGTACTTC. This encodes CASSQEGAGGPEETQYF.

With regard to this clone: Other DNA sequences of this sample code for an identical CDR3. CDR3 bases: TGTGCCAGCAGTGAAGACAGAGACTCCTACGAGCAGTACTTC. It specifies CASSEDRDSYEQYF. The chain is built from TRBV2 and TRBJ2-7, with D unclear. Trimming shortened V by 1 base and J by 0 bases, and 7 bases separated the two germline ends. The CDR3 totals 14 residues. The germline V gene encodes CDR1 SNHLY and CDR2 FYNNEI.

The genes are TRBV27 and TRBJ2-5, with TRBD1 matching 7 bases. The CDR3 length is 15 residues. Germline V CDR1 and CDR2: MNHEY, SMNVEV (reference sequence). J was trimmed by 4 bases and V by 0 bases; bases with no gene match: 5. This chain's CDR3 is CASSLSQGVRETQYF. DNA of the CDR3: TGTGCCAGCAGTTTATCGCAGGGGGTTAGAGAGACCCAGTACTTC.

The gene calls are TRBV5-1 and TRBJ2-3, with 8 nucleotides matching TRBD2. CDR1 SGHRS and CDR2 YFSETQ come from the germline V gene. Trimming at V came to 0 bases and at J to 0 bases, leaving 3 bases not matched to a gene. The CDR3 runs to 16 residues. The CDR3: CASSLDPSGSTDTQYF. CDR3 coding DNA: TGCGCCAGCAGCTTGGACCCTAGCGGGAGCACAGATACGCAGTATTTT. The whole variable domain, remainder taken from reference TRBV5-1 and TRBJ2-3, is KAGVTQTPRYLIKTRGQQVTLSCSPISGHRSVSWYQQTPGQGLQFLFEYFSETQRNKGNFPGRFSGRQFSNSRSEMNVSTLELGDSALYLCASSLDPSGSTDTQYFGPGTRLTVL.

For the CDR3, the DNA is TGTGCCAGCAGTGAACGGACCTATGGCTACACCTTC. This codes for CASSERTYGYTF. This chain uses TRBV2 with TRBJ1-2; D remains ambiguous. V was clipped by 2 bases and J by 4 bases, with 5 bases between them. The CDR3 is 12 amino acids. Per germline, CDR1 SNHLY and CDR2 FYNNEI.

This chain connects TRBV30 to TRBJ1-2; 10 bases match TRBD1. Germline V lookup: CDR1 GTSNPN, CDR2 SVGIG (reference sequence). CDR3 length: 17 residues. The ends lost 3 bases at V and 0 bases at J; junction bases unmatched: 10. Here the CDR3 reads CAWRSLGQGVANYGYTF. In nucleotides, the CDR3 is TGTGCCTGGAGAAGCCTCGGACAGGGGGTAGCTAACTATGGCTACACCTTC.

The chain is built from TRBV7-9 and TRBJ2-7, with TRBD2 as a possible D gene (6 bases). V lost 5 bases to trimming and J lost 0 bases, with 14 bases between them. The length of the CDR3 is 15 residues. CDR1 SEHNR and CDR2 FQNEAQ come from the germline V gene (reference sequence). The CDR3 coding sequence is TGTGCCAGCAGCCCGCGGGACGGGCCCTCCTACGAGCAGTACTTC. Translation gives CASSPRDGPSYEQYF. The whole variable domain, filled in from reference TRBV7-9 and TRBJ2-7, reads DTGVSQNPRHKITKRGQNVTFRCDPISEHNRLYWYRQTLGQGPEFLTYFQNEAQLEKSRLLSDRFSAERPKGSFSTLEIQRTEQGDSAMYLCASSPRDGPSYEQYFGPGTRLTVT.

The chain couples TRBV6-1 to TRBJ2-1; 12 bases agree with TRBD2. V lost 2 bases and J lost 6; bases outside the gene matches: 2. CDR3 length: 15 amino acids. CDR1 is MNHNS, CDR2 SASEGT, per germline. CDR3 coding DNA: TGTGCCAGCAGTGAACTAGCGGGGGGGCCCAATGAGCAGTTCTTC. It translates to CASSELAGGPNEQFF.

The chain links TRBV6-6 to TRBJ2-6, with D tentatively TRBD1 (6 bases). CDR1 and CDR2 (germline): MNHNY, SVGAGI (reference sequence). Trimming stripped 4 bases from V and 4 bases from J, with 11 bases between. This CDR3 region has 15 residues. CDR3 nucleotides: TGTGCCAGCAGTTCCACAGGGTCCGGGGCCAACGTCCTGACTTTC. Translating it yields CASSSTGSGANVLTF.

The chain recombines TRBV7-8 with TRBJ1-5; 9 bases agree with TRBD1. Germline CDR1 SGHVS, CDR2 FQNEAQ. After removal of 1 base from V and 6 bases from J, the junction contained 4 bases not matched to a gene. This CDR3 is 15 amino acids long. The DNA for the CDR3 is TGTGCCAGCAGCTTAGGGGACAGGGCCAGTCAGCCCCAGCATTTT. This translates into CASSLGDRASQPQHF.

The chain combines TRBV14 with TRBJ2-2; D might be TRBD1 or TRBD2, each matching 5 bases. The CDR3 sequence is 15 residues long. The germline V gene encodes CDR1 SGHDN and CDR2 FVKESK. V lost 1 base and J lost 4, with 10 bases in between. For the CDR3, the DNA is TGTGCCAGCAGCCAAGTGACGGGACCCACCGGGGAGCTGTTTTTT. It translates to CASSQVTGPTGELFF.

The V gene is TRBV21-1, the J gene TRBJ1-1; no DNA check was done on the table's D call, TRBD1. TRBV21-1 is a listed pseudogene. The CDR3 is 15 residues long. The DNA of the CDR3 is TGTGCCAGCAGCAAAGTTGCAGGGGCGAACACTGAAGCTTTCTTT. Amino acids: CASSKVAGANTEAFF.

This sequence joins TRBV2 and TRBJ1-5; 7 bases are a match to TRBD1. The CDR3 runs to 13 residues. Trimming at V came to 6 bases and at J to 7 bases, leaving 6 bases not matched to a gene. Germline V gene lookup returns CDR1 SNHLY and CDR2 FYNNEI. The CDR3 DNA sequence: TGTGCCAGCAGCAACGACAGGGTGCAGCCCCAGCATTTT. Its translation is CASSNDRVQPQHF. Based on the CDR3 plus reference TRBV2 and TRBJ1-5, the full variable domain is EPEVTQTPSHQVTQMGQEVILRCVPISNHLYFYWYRQILGQKVEFLVSFYNNEISEKSEIFDDQFSVERPDGSNFTLKIRSTKLEDSAMYFCASSNDRVQPQHFGDGTRLSIL.

The rearrangement uses TRBV15 and TRBJ1-4, with 12 nucleotides matching TRBD1. Trimming at V came to 2 bases and at J to 3 bases, leaving 7 bases not matched to a gene. This CDR3 region has 18 residues. Germline V gene data show CDR1 as LNHNV and CDR2 as YYDKDF (reference sequence). The CDR3 DNA reads as TGTGCCACCAGCAGACCTCTCGGGACAGGGGGCTCTAATGAAAAACTGTTTTTT. Translated, it gives CATSRPLGTGGSNEKLFF. Together with reference TRBV15 and TRBJ1-4, the CDR3 gives the full variable domain: DAMVIQNPRYQVTQFGKPVTLSCSQTLNHNVMYWYQQKSSQAPKLLFHYYDKDFNNEADTPDNFQSRRPNTSFCFLDIRSPGLGDTAMYLCATSRPLGTGGSNEKLFFGSGTQLSVL.

The chain carries TRBV5-6 and TRBJ2-2; TRBD1 is a possible D gene (6 bases). CDR1 and CDR2 (germline): SGHDT, YYEEEE. CDR3 length: 14 amino acids. V gave up 5 bases and J gave up 4 bases, with 12 bases separating them. CDR3: CASRQLGGTGELFF. As DNA, the CDR3 is TGTGCCAGCAGACAACTAGGGGGCACCGGGGAGCTGTTTTTT.

The J gene is TRBJ2-3, the V gene TRBV4-1, with TRBD2 identical over 14 bases. Trimming took 1 base from V and 5 from J; bases not matched to a gene: 5. Germline-derived CDR1 and CDR2 are MGHRA and YSYEKL. The CDR3 extends over 17 amino acids. This CDR3 is CASSQGLAGGQRDTQYF. CDR3 nucleotides: TGCGCCAGCAGCCAAGGACTAGCGGGGGGGCAAAGAGATACGCAGTATTTT.

The V call is TRBV6-5, the J call TRBJ2-5; possible D gene TRBD2, 6 bases. V was clipped by 4 bases and J by 5 bases, with 8 bases between them. CDR1 is MNHEY and CDR2 is SVGAGI in the germline V gene. The CDR3 extends over 12 amino acids. DNA for the CDR3: TGTGCCAGCAGTTCTCGGGAGGAGACCCAGTACTTC. The encoded protein is CASSSREETQYF.